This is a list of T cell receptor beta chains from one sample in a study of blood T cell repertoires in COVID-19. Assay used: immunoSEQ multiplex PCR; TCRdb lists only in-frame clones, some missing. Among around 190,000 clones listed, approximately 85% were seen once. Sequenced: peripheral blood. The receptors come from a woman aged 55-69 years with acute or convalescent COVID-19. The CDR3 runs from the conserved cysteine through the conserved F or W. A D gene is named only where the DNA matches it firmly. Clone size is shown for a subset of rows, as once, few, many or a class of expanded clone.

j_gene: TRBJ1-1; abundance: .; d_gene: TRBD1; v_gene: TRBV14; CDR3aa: CASSQRFQQGATEAFF; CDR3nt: TGTGCCAGCAGCCAAAGATTTCAACAGGGGGCCACTGAAGCTTTCTTT
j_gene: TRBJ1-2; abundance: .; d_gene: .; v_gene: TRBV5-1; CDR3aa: CASSFGEYGYTF; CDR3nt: TGCGCCAGCAGCTTTGGAGAATATGGCTACACCTTC
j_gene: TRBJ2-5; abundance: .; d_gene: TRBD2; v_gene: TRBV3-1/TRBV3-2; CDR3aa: CASSQEVGLAGGQMKTQYF; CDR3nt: TGTGCCAGCAGCCAAGAAGTCGGACTAGCGGGAGGGCAGATGAAGACCCAGTACTTC
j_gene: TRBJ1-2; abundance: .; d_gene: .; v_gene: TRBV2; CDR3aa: CASSENRVDYGYTF; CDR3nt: TGTGCCAGCAGTGAGAACAGGGTGGACTATGGCTACACCTTC
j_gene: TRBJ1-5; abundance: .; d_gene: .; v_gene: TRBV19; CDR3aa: CASRPGLSNQPQHF; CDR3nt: TGTGCCAGTAGGCCGGGACTGAGCAATCAGCCCCAGCATTTT
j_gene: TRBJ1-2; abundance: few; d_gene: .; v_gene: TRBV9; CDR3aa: CASSPGGLGGYTF; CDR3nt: TGTGCCAGCTCACCCGGGGGGTTGGGAGGCTACACCTTC
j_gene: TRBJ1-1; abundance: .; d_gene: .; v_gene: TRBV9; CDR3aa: CASSAYAGLTNTEAFF; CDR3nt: TGTGCCAGCAGCGCCTATGCTGGACTGACGAACACTGAAGCTTTCTTT
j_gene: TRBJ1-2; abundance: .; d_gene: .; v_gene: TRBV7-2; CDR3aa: CASSLRVSDGYTF; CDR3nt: TGTGCCAGCAGCTTACGGGTATCCGATGGCTACACCTTC
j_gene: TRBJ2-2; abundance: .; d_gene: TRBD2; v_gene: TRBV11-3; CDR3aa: CASSLRLAGAGELFF; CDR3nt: TGTGCCAGCAGCTTACGGCTAGCGGGAGCCGGGGAGCTGTTTTTT
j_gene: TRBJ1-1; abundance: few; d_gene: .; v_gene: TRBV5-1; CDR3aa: CASSRGLNTEAFF; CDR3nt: TGCGCCAGCAGCCGCGGCCTGAACACTGAAGCTTTCTTT
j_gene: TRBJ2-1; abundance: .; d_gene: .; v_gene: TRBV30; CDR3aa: CAWKLVDEQFF; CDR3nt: TGTGCCTGGAAACTAGTCGATGAGCAGTTCTTC
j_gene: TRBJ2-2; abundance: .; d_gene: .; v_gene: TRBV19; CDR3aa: CASSGTGELFF; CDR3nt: TGTGCCAGTTCCGGGACCGGGGAGCTGTTTTTT
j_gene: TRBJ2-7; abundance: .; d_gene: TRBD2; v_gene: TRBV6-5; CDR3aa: CATQRDFYEQYF; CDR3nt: TGTGCCACACAGCGGGACTTCTACGAGCAGTACTTC
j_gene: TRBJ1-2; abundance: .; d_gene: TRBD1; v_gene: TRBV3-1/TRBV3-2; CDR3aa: CASSRSGGYENYGYTF; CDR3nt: TGTGCCAGCAGCCGTTCAGGGGGGTATGAAAACTATGGCTACACCTTC
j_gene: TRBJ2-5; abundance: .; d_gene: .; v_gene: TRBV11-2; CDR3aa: CASSLGRSTLGGETQYF; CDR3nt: TGTGCCAGCAGCTTAGGGAGATCGACACTCGGGGGAGAGACCCAGTACTTC
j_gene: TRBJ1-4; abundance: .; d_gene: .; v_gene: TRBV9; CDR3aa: CASSGDGTNEKLFF; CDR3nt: TGTGCCAGCAGCGGCGACGGGACTAATGAAAAACTGTTTTTT
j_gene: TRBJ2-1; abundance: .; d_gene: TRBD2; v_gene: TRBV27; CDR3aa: CASSLGLAIQDEQFF; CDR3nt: TGTGCCAGCAGTTTAGGACTAGCCATACAGGATGAGCAGTTCTTC
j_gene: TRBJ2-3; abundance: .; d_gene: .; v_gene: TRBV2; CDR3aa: CASSDDLGAADTQYF; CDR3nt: TGTGCCAGCAGTGACGACCTGGGAGCCGCAGATACGCAGTATTTT
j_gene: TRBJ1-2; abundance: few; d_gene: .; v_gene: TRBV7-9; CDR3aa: CASSPGGDGYTF; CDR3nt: TGTGCCAGCAGCCCCGGGGGTGACGGCTACACCTTC
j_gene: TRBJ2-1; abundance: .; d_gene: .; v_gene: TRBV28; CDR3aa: CASSPPLSYNEQFF; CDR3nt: TGTGCCAGCAGTCCTCCCCTTTCCTACAATGAGCAGTTCTTC
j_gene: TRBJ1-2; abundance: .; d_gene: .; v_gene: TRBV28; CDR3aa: CASSSDIYGYTF; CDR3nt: TGTGCCAGCAGTTCAGACATCTATGGCTACACCTTC
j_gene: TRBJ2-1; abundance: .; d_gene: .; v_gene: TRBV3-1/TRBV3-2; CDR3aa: CASSQGVGKQFF; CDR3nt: TGTGCCAGCAGCCAAGGAGTCGGGAAGCAGTTCTTC
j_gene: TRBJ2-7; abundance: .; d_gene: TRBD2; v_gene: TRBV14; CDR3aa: CASSLTSGRSKLYEQYF; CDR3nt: TGTGCCAGCAGCCTTACTAGCGGGAGATCAAAACTGTACGAGCAGTACTTC
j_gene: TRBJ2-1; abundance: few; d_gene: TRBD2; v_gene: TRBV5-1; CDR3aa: CASSRGLAGVNEQFF; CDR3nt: TGCGCCAGCAGTCGCGGACTAGCGGGAGTCAATGAGCAGTTCTTC
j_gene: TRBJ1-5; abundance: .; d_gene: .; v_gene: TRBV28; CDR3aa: CASSLEVQPQHF; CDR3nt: TGTGCCAGCAGTTTAGAGGTTCAGCCCCAGCATTTT
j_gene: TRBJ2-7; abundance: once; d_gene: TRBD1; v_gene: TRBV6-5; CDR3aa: CASSSQGAHYEQYF; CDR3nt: TGTGCCAGCAGTTCACAGGGGGCACACTACGAGCAGTACTTC
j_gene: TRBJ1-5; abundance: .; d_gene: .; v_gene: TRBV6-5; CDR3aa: CASSYLYRNPDQPQHF; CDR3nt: TGTGCCAGCAGTTACCTCTACAGGAACCCGGATCAGCCCCAGCATTTT
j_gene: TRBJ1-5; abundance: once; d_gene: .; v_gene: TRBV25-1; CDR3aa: CASSEAGSNQPQHF; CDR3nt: TGTGCCAGCAGTGAGGCAGGTAGCAATCAGCCCCAGCATTTT
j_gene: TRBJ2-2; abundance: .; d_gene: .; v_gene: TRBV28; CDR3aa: CASSWGRRMNTGELFF; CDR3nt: TGTGCCAGCAGTTGGGGGCGCAGGATGAACACCGGGGAGCTGTTTTTT
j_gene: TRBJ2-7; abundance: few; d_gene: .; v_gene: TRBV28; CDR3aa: CASSTPGYYEQYF; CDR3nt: TGTGCCAGCAGTACACCGGGATACTACGAGCAGTACTTC
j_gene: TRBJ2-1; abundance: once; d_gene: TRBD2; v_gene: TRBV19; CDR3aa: CASSIDLVAGGYNEQFF; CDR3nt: TGTGCCAGTAGTATAGATCTGGTAGCGGGAGGGTACAATGAGCAGTTCTTC
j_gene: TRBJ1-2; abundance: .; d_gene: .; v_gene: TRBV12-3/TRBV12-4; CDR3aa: CASSLDRAGYTF; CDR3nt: TGTGCCAGCAGTTTAGACAGGGCTGGCTACACCTTC
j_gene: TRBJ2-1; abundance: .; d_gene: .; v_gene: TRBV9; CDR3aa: CASSPSNNEQFF; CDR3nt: TGTGCCAGCAGCCCCAGTAACAATGAGCAGTTCTTC
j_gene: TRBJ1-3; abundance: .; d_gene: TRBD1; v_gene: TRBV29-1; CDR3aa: CSVLRQGSSGNTIYF; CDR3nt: TGCAGCGTCTTAAGACAGGGGAGCTCTGGAAACACCATATATTTT
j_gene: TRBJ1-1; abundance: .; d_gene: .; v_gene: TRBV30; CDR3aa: CAWRSGGWGEAFF; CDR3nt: TGTGCCTGGAGATCCGGGGGATGGGGTGAAGCTTTCTTT
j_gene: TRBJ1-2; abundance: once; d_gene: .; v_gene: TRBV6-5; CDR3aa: CASRSSADYGYTF; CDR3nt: TGTGCCAGCAGATCCAGTGCCGACTATGGCTACACCTTC
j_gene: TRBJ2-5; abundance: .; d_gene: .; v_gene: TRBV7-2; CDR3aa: CASGNEGGAWTQYF; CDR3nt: TGTGCCAGCGGGAACGAGGGGGGGGCCTGGACCCAGTACTTC
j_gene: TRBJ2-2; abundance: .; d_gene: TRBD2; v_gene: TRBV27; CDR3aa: CASRPGTSRAGELFF; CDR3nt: TGTGCCAGCAGACCTGGGACTAGCCGGGCCGGGGAGCTGTTTTTT